This T cell receptor (beta chain) was documented in a study of cytomegalovirus exposure and HLA in healthy donors. General study results and limits: Rare TCR sequences predominated, though certain public TCRs were found in many donors.

The CDR3 length is 15 residues. Germline CDR1 SGHRS, CDR2 YFSETQ. Trimming removed 0 bases from V and 1 base from J, with 10 bases in between. The PCR contained 60 Vbeta and 13 Jbeta primers. Assay: immunoSEQ multiplex PCR; the TCRdb copy retains only in-frame clones and omits some. The top ten clones hold 3.8% of a sample with about 110,000 clones, about 59% of them seen once. Details on this clone: What it binds is not known.

This chain joins TRBV5-1 and TRBJ1-1, with D perhaps matching TRBD1 (5 bases). Sequences were obtained from PBMCs. This receptor was identified in a young man in good health and CMV-seropositive. The CDR3 nucleotides are TGCGCCAGCAGCTTGGAGGCAGGGTGGAACACTGAAGCTTTCTTT. It is translated as CASSLEAGWNTEAFF.